Below, 16 T cell receptor beta chains from the same sample are listed, as sequenced in a study of OX40 agonist ivuxolimab in advanced cancers. The library was built by means of the immunoSEQ multiplex PCR assay. Here the immuneACCESS table is served through TCRdb, limited to in-frame sequences with V and J called. Missing clones are a known gap in these copies; in checked studies unresolved V genes cover under half, and the rest lacks a known reason. The sample records under 55,000 clones, 75% to 85% of which are singletons. More than 2% of the sample is in the top ten clones. Sequencing was performed on CD4+ or CD8+ T cells sorted from blood, taken in a trial of the OX40 agonist ivuxolimab. Receptors originate from an adult with an advanced solid tumor such as melanoma, head and neck, liver or kidney cancer.

In its sample, this clone was seen once. The rearrangement joins TRBV18 to TRBJ2-2, with a weak D call TRBD1 (6 bases). This CDR3 comprises 14 residues. CDR1 KGHSH and CDR2 LQKENI come from the germline V gene. Trimming left V 2 bases short and J 4 bases short, with 8 bases between. The CDR3 region is CASSPGQTTGELFF. The CDR3 DNA follows: TGTGCCAGCTCACCAGGACAGACCACCGGGGAGCTGTTTTTT.

The genes are TRBV11-2 and TRBJ2-7; 8 bases line up with TRBD1. V gave up 5 bases and J gave up 1 base; unmatched junction bases: 4. This CDR3 is 14 amino acids long. In germline, CDR1 is SGHAT, CDR2 FQNNGV. The CDR3 protein is CASSAGTGSYEQYF. The CDR3 bases are TGTGCCAGCAGCGCCGGGACAGGATCCTACGAGCAGTACTTC.

The genes are TRBV6-1 and TRBJ2-1; TRBD2 matches at 7 bases. Germline trimming cut 3 bases from V and 8 bases from J; bases unmatched to any gene: 19. Germline V gives CDR1 MNHNS, CDR2 SASEGT. The CDR3 consists of 18 residues. In nucleotides, the CDR3 is TGTGCCAGCAGTGATGCCCCCCTAGCGGCGCTCCCCTTGCATGAGCAGTTCTTC. The encoded protein is CASSDAPLAALPLHEQFF.

This chain joins TRBV5-4 and TRBJ2-1, with D maybe TRBD1 (5 bases). Germline V gene sequence: CDR1 SGHNT, CDR2 YYREEE (reference sequence). This CDR3 has 17 amino acids. The germline V and J ends were trimmed by 1 base and 4 bases, with 18 bases remaining between them. CDR3 in amino acids: CASSLRSARGKYNEQFF. Written as DNA, the CDR3 is TGTGCCAGCAGCTTGAGGAGCGCAAGGGGAAAATACAATGAGCAGTTCTTC.

The chain uses TRBV7-9 and TRBJ2-5; D is ambiguous. Germline V lookup: CDR1 SEHNR, CDR2 FQNEAQ (reference sequence). V was trimmed by 3 bases and J by 2 bases, leaving 7 bases between them. CDR3 length equals 13 residues. CDR3 sequence reads: CASSFGRQETQYF. In DNA, the CDR3 is TGTGCCAGCAGCTTTGGGCGGCAAGAGACCCAGTACTTC.

The chain is built from TRBV5-4 and TRBJ2-5, with TRBD2 matching 14 bases. The V and J ends lost 4 bases and 4 bases, in that order; junction bases with no gene match: 15. CDR1 SGHNT and CDR2 YYREEE come from the germline V gene (reference sequence). The CDR3 spans 19 residues. The CDR3 coding sequence is TGTGCCAGCAGCCCACCCCCGAGACTAGCGGGAGGGCCGGGAGAGACCCAGTACTTC. Protein sequence: CASSPPPRLAGGPGETQYF.

The chain couples TRBV19 to TRBJ2-7, with D tentatively TRBD1 (5 bases). Germline V gene data show CDR1 as LNHDA and CDR2 as SQIVND (reference sequence). This CDR3 spans 17 amino acids. V was trimmed by 3 bases and J by 3 bases, leaving 21 bases between them. The CDR3 DNA sequence: TGTGCCAGTAGTATCCAGGCCAGGGCGTTCACAAGCTACGAGCAGTACTTC. Protein: CASSIQARAFTSYEQYF.

This clone occurred a few times. Here the CDR3 DNA reads TGTGCCAGCAGTATTAGGGGATTGGCTAATGAAAAACTGTTTTTT. It translates to CASSIRGLANEKLFF. This sequence joins TRBV6-5 and TRBJ1-4; maybe TRBD1 (5 bases). Germline assignment: CDR1 MNHEY and CDR2 SVGAGI. The CDR3 covers 15 residues. The V end was cut by 5 bases, the J end by 3 bases, with 13 bases between.

The chain couples TRBV19 to TRBJ2-3; TRBD2 aligns across 10 bases. CDR1 is LNHDA and CDR2 is SQIVND in the germline V gene (reference sequence). This CDR3 has 14 residues. J gave up 8 bases and V 7 bases, and 9 bases lay outside the gene matches. The CDR3 protein is CASKASGGPLTQYF. CDR3 DNA: TGTGCCAGTAAAGCTAGCGGGGGACCACTTACGCAGTATTTT.

This clone has more than one count but fewer than ten. This chain connects TRBV28 to TRBJ1-1; no definite D call. Germline CDR1 reads MDHEN; CDR2 reads SYDVKM. Trimming pared 7 bases from V and 0 bases from J, leaving 18 bases between. The CDR3 length is 16 residues. The CDR3 DNA reads as TGTGCCAGCAACACCGGGTGGGCCGGATTGAACACTGAAGCTTTCTTT. This codes for CASNTGWAGLNTEAFF.

The chain links TRBV18 to TRBJ2-7; D uncertain. Trimming stripped 3 bases from V and 2 bases from J, with 11 bases between. The CDR3 length is 14 residues. The germline gives CDR1 KGHSH, CDR2 LQKENI. In nucleotides, the CDR3 is TGTGCCAGCTCACCCACGGCCAGTACCTACGAGCAGTACTTC. Translation gives CASSPTASTYEQYF.

This chain joins TRBV7-9 and TRBJ2-7, with D perhaps TRBD1 (6 bases). The germline CDR1 and CDR2 sequences are SEHNR and FQNEAQ (reference sequence). Deletions cut 4 bases from V and 2 bases from J, with 12 bases between. This CDR3 comprises 14 residues. This CDR3 reads CASSYRTVPYEQYF. Here the CDR3 DNA reads TGTGCCAGCAGCTACCGGACAGTCCCCTACGAGCAGTACTTC.

V is TRBV29-1 and J is TRBJ1-5; D may be TRBD1 (5 bases). CDR3 size: 13 residues. V shed 4 bases and J shed 5 bases, with 12 bases lying between them. The germline V gene encodes CDR1 SQVTM and CDR2 ANQGSEA. DNA for the CDR3: TGCAGCGTTGGGGCAGGGACGCATCAGCCCCAGCATTTT. Protein product: CSVGAGTHQPQHF.

Only a few counts were recorded for this clone. This chain's CDR3 is CASSLAGQNYGYTF. CDR3 sequence (DNA): TGTGCCAGCAGCTTAGCGGGACAGAACTATGGCTACACCTTC. The rearrangement uses TRBV7-9 and TRBJ1-2; TRBD1 matches 7 bases. CDR3 length: 14 residues. From germline, CDR1 is SEHNR and CDR2 FQNEAQ (reference sequence). The ends lost 0 bases at V and 2 bases at J; junction bases unmatched: 0.

The rearrangement uses TRBV4-1 and TRBJ2-7; no clear D. Germline CDR1 MGHRA, CDR2 YSYEKL. There are 15 residues in the CDR3. V lost 1 base and J lost 5, with 15 bases in between. CDR3 in DNA: TGCGCCAGCAGCCAAGTGGAAGGGATTCACCACGAGCAGTACTTC. It codes for CASSQVEGIHHEQYF.

CDR3 sequence reads: CASSRGLAGGPGTDTQYF. CDR3 nucleotide sequence: TGCGCCAGCAGCAGAGGACTAGCGGGGGGGCCCGGCACAGATACGCAGTATTTT. The chain links TRBV5-1 to TRBJ2-3, with TRBD2 matching 15 bases. V lost 4 bases and J lost 1; bases outside the gene matches: 7. The CDR3 is 18 amino acids. Germline values: CDR1 SGHRS, CDR2 YFSETQ. The variable domain in full, completed from reference TRBV5-1 and TRBJ2-3, reads KAGVTQTPRYLIKTRGQQVTLSCSPISGHRSVSWYQQTPGQGLQFLFEYFSETQRNKGNFPGRFSGRQFSNSRSEMNVSTLELGDSALYLCASSRGLAGGPGTDTQYFGPGTRLTVL.